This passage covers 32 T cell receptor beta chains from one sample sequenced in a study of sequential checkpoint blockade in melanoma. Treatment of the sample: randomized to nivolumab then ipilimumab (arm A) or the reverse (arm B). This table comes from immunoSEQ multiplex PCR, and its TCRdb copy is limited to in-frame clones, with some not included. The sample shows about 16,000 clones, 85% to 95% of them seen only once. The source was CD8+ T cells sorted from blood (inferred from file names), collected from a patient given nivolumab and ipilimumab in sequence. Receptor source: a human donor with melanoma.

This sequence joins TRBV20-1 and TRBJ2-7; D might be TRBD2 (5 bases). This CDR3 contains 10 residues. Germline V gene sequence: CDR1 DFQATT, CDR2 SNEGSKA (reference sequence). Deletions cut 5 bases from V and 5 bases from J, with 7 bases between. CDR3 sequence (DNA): TGCAGTGCTGAGAGGGACGAGCAGTACTTC. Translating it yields CSAERDEQYF.

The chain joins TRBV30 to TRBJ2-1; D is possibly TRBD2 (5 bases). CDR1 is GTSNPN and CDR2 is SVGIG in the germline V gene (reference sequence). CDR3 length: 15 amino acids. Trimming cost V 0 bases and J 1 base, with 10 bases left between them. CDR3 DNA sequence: TGTGCCTGGAGTGTACCGGGGTATTCCTACAATGAGCAGTTCTTC. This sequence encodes CAWSVPGYSYNEQFF.

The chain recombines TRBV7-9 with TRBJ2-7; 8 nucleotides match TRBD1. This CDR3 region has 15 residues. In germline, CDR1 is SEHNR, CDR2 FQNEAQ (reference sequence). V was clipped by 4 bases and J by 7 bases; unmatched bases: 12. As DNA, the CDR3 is TGTGCCAGCAGCTCCCTCAGACAGGGGTTGGGGGAGCAGTACTTC. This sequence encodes CASSSLRQGLGEQYF.

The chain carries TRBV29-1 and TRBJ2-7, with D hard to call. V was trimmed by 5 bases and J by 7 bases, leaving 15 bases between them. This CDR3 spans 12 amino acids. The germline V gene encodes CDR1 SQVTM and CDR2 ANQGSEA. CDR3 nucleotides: TGCAGCGTTCTGTCTAGGATGGGTGAGCAGTACTTC. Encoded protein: CSVLSRMGEQYF.

The CDR3 sequence: CASSKNTGDNGYTF. The CDR3 DNA reads TGTGCCAGCAGTAAGAATACAGGGGATAATGGCTACACCTTC. J is TRBJ1-2 and V is TRBV9; 7 bases agree with TRBD1. The ends lost 5 bases at V and 6 bases at J; junction bases unmatched: 10. The CDR3 length is 14 residues. Germline CDR1 and CDR2: SGDLS and YYNGEE.

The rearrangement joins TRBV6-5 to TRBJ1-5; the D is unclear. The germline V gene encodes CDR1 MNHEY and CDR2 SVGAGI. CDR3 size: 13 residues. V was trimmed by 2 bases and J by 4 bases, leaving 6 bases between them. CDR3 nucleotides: TGTGCCAGCAGTTACAGGAGTAATCAGCCCCAGCATTTT. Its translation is CASSYRSNQPQHF.

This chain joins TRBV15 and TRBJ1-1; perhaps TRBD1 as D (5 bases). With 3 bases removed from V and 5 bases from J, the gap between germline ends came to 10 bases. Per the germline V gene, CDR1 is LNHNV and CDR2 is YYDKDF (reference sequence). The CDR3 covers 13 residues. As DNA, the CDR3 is TGTGCCACCAGCAGTACAGGTTTAACTGAAGCTTTCTTT. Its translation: CATSSTGLTEAFF.

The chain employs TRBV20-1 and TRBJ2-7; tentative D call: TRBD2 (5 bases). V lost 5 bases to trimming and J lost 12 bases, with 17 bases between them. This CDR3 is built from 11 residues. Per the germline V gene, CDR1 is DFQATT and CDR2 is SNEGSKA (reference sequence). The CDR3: CSAPADGKLYF. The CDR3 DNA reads TGCAGTGCTCCCGCGGACGGGAAACTGTACTTC.

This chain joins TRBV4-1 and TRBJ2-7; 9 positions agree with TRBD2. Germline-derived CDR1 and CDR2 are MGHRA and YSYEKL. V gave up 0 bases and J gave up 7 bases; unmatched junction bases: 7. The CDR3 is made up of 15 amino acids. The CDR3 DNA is TGCGCCAGCAGCCAAGATAACCTAGCGGGGAGAGAGCAGTACGTC. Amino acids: CASSQDNLAGREQYV.

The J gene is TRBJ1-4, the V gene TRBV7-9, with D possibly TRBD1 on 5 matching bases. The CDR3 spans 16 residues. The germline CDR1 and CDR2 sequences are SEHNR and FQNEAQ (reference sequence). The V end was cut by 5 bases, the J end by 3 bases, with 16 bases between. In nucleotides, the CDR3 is TGTGCCAGCAGCCCCCCCCTCGCGGGGCCTAATGAAAAACTGTTTTTT. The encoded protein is CASSPPLAGPNEKLFF.

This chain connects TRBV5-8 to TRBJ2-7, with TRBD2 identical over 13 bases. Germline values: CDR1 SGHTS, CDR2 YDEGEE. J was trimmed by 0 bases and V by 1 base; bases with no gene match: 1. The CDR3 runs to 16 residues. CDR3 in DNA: TGTGCCAGCAGCTTGCGGACTAGCGGGAGCTCCTACGAGCAGTACTTC. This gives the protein CASSLRTSGSSYEQYF.

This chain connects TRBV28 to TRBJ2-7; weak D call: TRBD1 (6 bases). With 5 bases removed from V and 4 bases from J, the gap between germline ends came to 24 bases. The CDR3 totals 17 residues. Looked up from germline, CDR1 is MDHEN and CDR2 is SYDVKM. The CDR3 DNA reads TGTGCCAGCAGTACCAGCAGGGGAGCCACCAGGTGGTACGAGCAGTACTTC. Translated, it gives CASSTSRGATRWYEQYF.

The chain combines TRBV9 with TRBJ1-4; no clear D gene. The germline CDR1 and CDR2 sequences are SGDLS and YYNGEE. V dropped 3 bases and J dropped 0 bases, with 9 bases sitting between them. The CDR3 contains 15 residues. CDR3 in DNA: TGTGCCAGCAGCGCCTCGGGATCAACTAATGAAAAACTGTTTTTT. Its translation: CASSASGSTNEKLFF.

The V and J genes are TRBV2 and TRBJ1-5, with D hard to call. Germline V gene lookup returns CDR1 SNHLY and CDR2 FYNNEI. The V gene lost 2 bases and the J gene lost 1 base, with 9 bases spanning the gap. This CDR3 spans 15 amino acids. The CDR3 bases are TGTGCCAGCAGTGAAAGCACGGTGAGCAATCAGCCCCAGCATTTT. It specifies CASSESTVSNQPQHF.

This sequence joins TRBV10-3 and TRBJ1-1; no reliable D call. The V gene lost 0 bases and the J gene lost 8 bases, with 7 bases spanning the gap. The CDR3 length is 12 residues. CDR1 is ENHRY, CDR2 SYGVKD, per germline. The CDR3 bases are TGTGCCATCAGTGAGTCTCTTGGCGAAGCTTTCTTT. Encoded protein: CAISESLGEAFF.

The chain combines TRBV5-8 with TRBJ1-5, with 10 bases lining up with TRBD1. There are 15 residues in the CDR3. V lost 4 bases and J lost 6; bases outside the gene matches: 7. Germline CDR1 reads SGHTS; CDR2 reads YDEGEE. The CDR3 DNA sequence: TGTGCCAGCAGCCTCGACAGGGGGCGAAGTCAGCCCCAGCATTTT. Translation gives CASSLDRGRSQPQHF.

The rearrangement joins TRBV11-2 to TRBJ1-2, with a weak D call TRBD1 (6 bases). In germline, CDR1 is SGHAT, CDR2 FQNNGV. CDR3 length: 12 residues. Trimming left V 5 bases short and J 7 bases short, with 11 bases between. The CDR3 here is CASSPGQTGYTF. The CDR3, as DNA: TGTGCCAGCAGCCCCGGACAGACTGGCTACACCTTC.

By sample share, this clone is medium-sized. The CDR3: CASSLGGRNSPLHF. The CDR3, as DNA: TGTGCCAGCAGCTTGGGGGGACGGAATTCACCCCTCCACTTT. The chain uses TRBV4-2 and TRBJ1-6; D is possibly TRBD1 (5 bases). Per germline, CDR1 LGHNA and CDR2 YNFKEQ. The V end was cut by 5 bases, the J end by 7 bases, with 12 bases between. The CDR3 has 14 residues.

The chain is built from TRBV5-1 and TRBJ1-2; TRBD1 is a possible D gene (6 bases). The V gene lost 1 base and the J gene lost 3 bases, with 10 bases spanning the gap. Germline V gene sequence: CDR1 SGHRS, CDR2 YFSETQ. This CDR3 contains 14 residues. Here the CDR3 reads CASSLSQGDYGYTF. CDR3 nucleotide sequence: TGCGCCAGCAGCTTGTCACAGGGCGACTATGGCTACACCTTC. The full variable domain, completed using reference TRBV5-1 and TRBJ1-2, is KAGVTQTPRYLIKTRGQQVTLSCSPISGHRSVSWYQQTPGQGLQFLFEYFSETQRNKGNFPGRFSGRQFSNSRSEMNVSTLELGDSALYLCASSLSQGDYGYTFGSGTRLTVV.

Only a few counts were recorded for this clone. This CDR3 is CASSQGAGDYSGANVLTF. In DNA form, the CDR3 reads TGCGCCAGCAGCCAAGGGGCAGGGGATTACTCTGGGGCCAACGTCCTGACTTTC. The chain joins TRBV4-3 to TRBJ2-6, with D perhaps TRBD1 (6 bases). V lost 1 base and J 0 bases, leaving 13 bases between the germline ends. CDR3 size: 18 residues. Germline lookup yields CDR1 LGHNA and CDR2 YSLEER.

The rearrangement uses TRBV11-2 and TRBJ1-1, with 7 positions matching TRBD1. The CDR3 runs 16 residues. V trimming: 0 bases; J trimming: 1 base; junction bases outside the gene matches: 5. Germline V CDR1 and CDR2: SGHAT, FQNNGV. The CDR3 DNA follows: TGTGCCAGCAGCTTAGATCCACGGGACAGGAACACTGAAGCTTTCTTT. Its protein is CASSLDPRDRNTEAFF.

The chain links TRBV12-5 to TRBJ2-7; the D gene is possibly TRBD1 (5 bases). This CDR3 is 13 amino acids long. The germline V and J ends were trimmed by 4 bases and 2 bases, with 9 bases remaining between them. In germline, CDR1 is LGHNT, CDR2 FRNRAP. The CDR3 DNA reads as TGTGCTAGTGGTTCGGACACCACCTACGAGCAGTACGTC. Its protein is CASGSDTTYEQYV.

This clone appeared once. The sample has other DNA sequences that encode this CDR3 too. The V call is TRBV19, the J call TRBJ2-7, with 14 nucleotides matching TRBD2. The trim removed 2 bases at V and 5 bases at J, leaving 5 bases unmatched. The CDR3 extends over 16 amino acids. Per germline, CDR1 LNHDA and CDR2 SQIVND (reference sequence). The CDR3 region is CASSIWGLAGDHEQYF. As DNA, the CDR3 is TGTGCCAGTAGTATATGGGGACTAGCGGGAGACCACGAGCAGTACTTC.

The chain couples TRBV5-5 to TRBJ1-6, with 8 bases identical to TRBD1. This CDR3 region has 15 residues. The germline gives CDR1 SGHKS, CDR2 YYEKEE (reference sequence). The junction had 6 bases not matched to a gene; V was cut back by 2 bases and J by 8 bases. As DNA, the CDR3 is TGTGCCAGCAGCTTCAGGGGGCCTAGGGATTCACCCCTCCACTTT. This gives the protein CASSFRGPRDSPLHF.

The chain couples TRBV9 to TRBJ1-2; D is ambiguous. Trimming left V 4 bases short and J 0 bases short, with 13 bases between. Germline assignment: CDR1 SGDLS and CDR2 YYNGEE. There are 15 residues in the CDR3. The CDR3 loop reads CASSLRGTSNYGYTF. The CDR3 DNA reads TGTGCCAGCAGCCTCCGAGGCACCTCTAACTATGGCTACACCTTC.

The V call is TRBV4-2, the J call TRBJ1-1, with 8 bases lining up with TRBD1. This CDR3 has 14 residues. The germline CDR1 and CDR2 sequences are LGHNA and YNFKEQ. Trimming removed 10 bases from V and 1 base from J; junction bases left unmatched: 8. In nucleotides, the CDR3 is TGTGCCACCCGACAGGGGCCGGGGAACACTGAAGCTTTCTTT. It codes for CATRQGPGNTEAFF.

The CDR3 DNA follows: TGTGCCAGCAGCTTAGCCCCGCTAGCGGGAGGGTTTTACGGGGGGTATGAGCAGTTCTTC. Translation: CASSLAPLAGGFYGGYEQFF. The chain couples TRBV13 to TRBJ2-1; 12 bases map to TRBD2. The CDR3 is 20 residues long. J was trimmed by 8 bases and V by 1 base; bases with no gene match: 18. Germline V lookup: CDR1 PRHDT, CDR2 FYEKMQ (reference sequence).

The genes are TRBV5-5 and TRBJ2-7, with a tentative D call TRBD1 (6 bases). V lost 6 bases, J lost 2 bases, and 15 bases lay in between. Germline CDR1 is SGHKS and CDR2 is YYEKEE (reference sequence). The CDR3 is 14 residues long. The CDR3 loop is CASTPATGAYEQYF. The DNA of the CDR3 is TGTGCCAGCACCCCGGCGACAGGAGCCTACGAGCAGTACTTC.

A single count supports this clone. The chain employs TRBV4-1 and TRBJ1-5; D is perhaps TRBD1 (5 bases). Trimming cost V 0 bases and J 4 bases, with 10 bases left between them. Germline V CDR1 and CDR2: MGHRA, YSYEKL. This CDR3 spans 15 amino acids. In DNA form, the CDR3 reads TGCGCCAGCAGCCAAGATGGCAGGGCTAATCAGCCCCAGCATTTT. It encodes CASSQDGRANQPQHF.

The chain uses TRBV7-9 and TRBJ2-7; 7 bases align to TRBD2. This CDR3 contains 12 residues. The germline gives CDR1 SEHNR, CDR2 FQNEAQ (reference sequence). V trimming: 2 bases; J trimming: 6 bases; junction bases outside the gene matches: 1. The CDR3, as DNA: TGTGCCAGCAGCTTATCGGGGGGCGAGCAGTACGTC. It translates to CASSLSGGEQYV.

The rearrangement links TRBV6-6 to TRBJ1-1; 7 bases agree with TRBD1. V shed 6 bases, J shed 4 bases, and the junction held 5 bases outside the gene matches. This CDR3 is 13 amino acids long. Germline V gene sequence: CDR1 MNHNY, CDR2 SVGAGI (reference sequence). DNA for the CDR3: TGTGCCAGCAGATACACAGGGGTCACTGAAGCTTTCTTT. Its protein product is CASRYTGVTEAFF.

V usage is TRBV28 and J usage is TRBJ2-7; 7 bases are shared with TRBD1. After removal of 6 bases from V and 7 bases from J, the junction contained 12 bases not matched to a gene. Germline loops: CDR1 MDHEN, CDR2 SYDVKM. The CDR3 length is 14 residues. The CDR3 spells CASSQGQLLREQYF. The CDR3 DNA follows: TGTGCCAGCAGCCAGGGACAGTTACTACGAGAGCAGTACTTC.